These 4 T cell receptor beta chains originate from one sample sequenced in a study of persistence of HIV-infected CD4 T cells. Sequencing used immunoSEQ version 4 in survey mode. Assay: immunoSEQ multiplex PCR; the TCRdb copy retains only in-frame clones and omits some. The repertoire holds 7,500 to 8,500 clones, with around 67% as singletons. Their target antigens are unknown. Lysates of CMV-infected fibroblasts at 9.5 to 10 ug/mL stimulated these cells. CD4+ T cells upregulating both CD40 ligand and CD69 were sorted as responding cells. The sample consisted of CD4+ T cells sorted from PBMCs after roughly 19-hour stimulation, taken from a patient who received antiretroviral therapy. Receptors were obtained from an adult man with HIV who was CMV-seropositive.

V is TRBV7-3 and J is TRBJ2-2, with 9 bases that match TRBD1. The germline CDR1 and CDR2 sequences are SGHTA and FQGTGA. The CDR3 consists of 15 residues. V shed 2 bases, J shed 5 bases, and the junction held 3 bases outside the gene matches. The CDR3 loop reads CASSLGTGSTGELFF. The CDR3 DNA reads TGTGCCAGCAGCTTAGGGACAGGGTCTACCGGGGAGCTGTTTTTT.

V is TRBV14 and J is TRBJ1-1; no definite D call. Germline V gene lookup returns CDR1 SGHDN and CDR2 FVKESK. Between the trimmed V and J ends, which lost 3 bases and 6 bases, there was a span of 14 bases. There are 14 residues in the CDR3. The CDR3 nucleotides are TGTGCCAGCAGCCACATACTCAATGGCGCTGAAGCTTTCTTT. Amino acid sequence: CASSHILNGAEAFF.

The chain has TRBV7-8 and TRBJ1-3; D is ambiguous. This CDR3 spans 15 amino acids. CDR1 is SGHVS, CDR2 FQNEAQ, per germline. V lost 1 base to trimming and J lost 2 bases, with 9 bases between them. DNA of the CDR3: TGTGCCAGCAGCTTAGTATTGCTCCCTGGAAACACCATATATTTT. It translates to CASSLVLLPGNTIYF. Full variable domain (outside the CDR3, taken from reference TRBV7-8 and TRBJ1-3): GAGVSQSPRYKVAKRGQDVALRCDPISGHVSLFWYQQALGQGPEFLTYFQNEAQLDKSGLPSDRFFAERPEGSVSTLKIQRTQQEDSAVYLCASSLVLLPGNTIYFGEGSWLTVV.

J is TRBJ1-5 and V is TRBV27; perhaps TRBD1 as D (5 bases). Germline V CDR1 and CDR2: MNHEY, SMNVEV (reference sequence). The length of the CDR3 is 15 residues. V lost 6 bases and J 4 bases, leaving 16 bases between the germline ends. The CDR3 DNA sequence: TGTGCCAGCAGAAGGATGCAGGGATGGAATCAGCCCCAGCATTTT. Translation gives CASRRMQGWNQPQHF.